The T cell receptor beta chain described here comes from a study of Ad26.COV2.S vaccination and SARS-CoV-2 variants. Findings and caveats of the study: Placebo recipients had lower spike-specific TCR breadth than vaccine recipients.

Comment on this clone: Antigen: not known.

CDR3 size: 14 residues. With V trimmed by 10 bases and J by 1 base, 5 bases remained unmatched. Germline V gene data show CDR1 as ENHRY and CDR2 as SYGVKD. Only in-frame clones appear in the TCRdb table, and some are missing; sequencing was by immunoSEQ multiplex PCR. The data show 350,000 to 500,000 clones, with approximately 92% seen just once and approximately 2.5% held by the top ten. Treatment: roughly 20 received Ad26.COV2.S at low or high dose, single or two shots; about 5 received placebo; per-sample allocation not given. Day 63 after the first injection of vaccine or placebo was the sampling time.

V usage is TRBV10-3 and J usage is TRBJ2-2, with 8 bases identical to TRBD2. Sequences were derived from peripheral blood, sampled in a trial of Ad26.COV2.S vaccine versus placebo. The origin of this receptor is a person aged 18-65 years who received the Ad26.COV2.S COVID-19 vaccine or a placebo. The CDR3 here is CATLAGLNTGELFF. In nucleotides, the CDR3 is TGTGCCACCTTAGCGGGACTGAACACCGGGGAGCTGTTTTTT.